Listed below are T cell receptor beta chains from one sample, sequenced in a study of identical twins' blood T cells. TCRdb reprocessed the 5' RACE reads via MiXCR and lists one record per CDR3 protein. The sample carries 300,000 to 400,000 distinct CDR3 sequences, about 28% recorded once. The sequenced sample consisted of PBMCs. These receptors all stem from a woman aged 18 to 50 in good health. CDR3s include the opening cysteine and the closing phenylalanine or tryptophan. A D gene is named only where the DNA matches it firmly. Size is omitted from some rows. Given values are once, few, many or a class for expanded clones.

>TRBV19|NA|TRBD2|TRBJ2-1
TGTGCCAGTACAAAGCGGGAGGGCCTGGGGAATGAGCAGTTCTTC
CASTKREGLGNEQFF
>TRBV25-1|NA|TRBD2|TRBJ2-7
TGTGCCAGCAGTGATCCTAGCGGGGTCAGCTCCTACGAGCAGTACTTC
CASSDPSGVSSYEQYF
>TRBV20-1|NA|TRBD1|TRBJ1-1
TGCAGCTCGGGACAGGGGGTGAACACTGAAGCTTTCTTT
CSSGQGVNTEAFF
>TRBV20-1|few|NA|TRBJ2-1
TGCAGTGCTAGTCTGGGCTATGAGCAGTTCTTC
CSASLGYEQFF
>TRBV18|few|NA|TRBJ1-5
TGTGCCAGCTCACCAGGGTACAGTCCCAATCAGCCCCAGCATTTT
CASSPGYSPNQPQHF
>TRBV5-1|NA|TRBD2|TRBJ2-1
TGCGCCACCACGCTAGACCTAACTAGCGGGAGTTGGGATGAGCAGTTCTTC
CATTLDLTSGSWDEQFF
>TRBV29-1|few|NA|TRBJ2-2
TGCAGCGTGAGGGGATACGGGGAGCTGTTTTTT
CSVRGYGELFF
>TRBV29-1|few|NA|TRBJ1-3
TGCAGCGTTGAAGTCGGCGGAGGAGGAAACACCATATATTTT
CSVEVGGGGNTIYF
>TRBV7-8|NA|NA|TRBJ2-3
TGTGCCAGCAGCTCAATAGGGGGGGGGGCAGATACGCAGTATTTT
CASSSIGGGADTQYF
>TRBV27|few|TRBD2|TRBJ2-7
TGTGCCAGCAGTACAGGACTAGCGGAAACCTACGAGCAGTACTTC
CASSTGLAETYEQYF
>TRBV6-5|NA|TRBD1|TRBJ2-1
TGTGCCAACAGTCCCGACAGGGGGTCAAACAATGAGCAGTTCTTC
CANSPDRGSNNEQFF
>TRBV7-3|once|NA|TRBJ2-3
TGTGCCAGCAGCTTAAAGGGGTCTGGCACAGATACGCAGTATTTT
CASSLKGSGTDTQYF
>TRBV27|NA|NA|TRBJ1-1
TGTGCCAGCAGTACGTATACAGGTGTGAACACTGAAGCTTTCTTT
CASSTYTGVNTEAFF
>TRBV20-1|few|NA|TRBJ1-1
TGCAGTGCTCTATACAGGGTGCAAACTGAAGCTTTCTTT
CSALYRVQTEAFF
>TRBV28|NA|NA|TRBJ1-3
TGTGCCAGCAGTCTGACACCCTCTGGAAACGCCATATATTTT
CASSLTPSGNAIYF
>TRBV6-1|few|NA|TRBJ2-3
TGTGCCAGCAGTGAATGGGGGCTGGATACGCAGTATTTT
CASSEWGLDTQYF
>TRBV4-2|NA|NA|TRBJ1-6
TGTGCCAGCAGCCATAGACAGGAGAATTCACCCCTCCACTTT
CASSHRQENSPLHF
>TRBV29-1|NA|NA|TRBJ2-3
TGCAGCGTTGTTCTTTCCAGCACAGATACGCAGTATTTT
CSVVLSSTDTQYF
>TRBV13|NA|NA|TRBJ2-1
TGTGCCAGCAGCCAAACGAGGGTTGGACATGAGCAGTTCTTC
CASSQTRVGHEQFF
>TRBV27|few|NA|TRBJ1-6
TGTGCCAGCAGTTTCGGACAGATGTATTTACCCCTCCACTTT
CASSFGQMYLPLHF
>TRBV4-1|NA|NA|TRBJ1-4
TGCGCCAGCAGCCAAGATCCGGGACGGAGTAATGAAAAACTGTTTTTT
CASSQDPGRSNEKLFF
>TRBV19|NA|NA|TRBJ1-1
TGTGCCAGTCACGAACCGGGCGCTGAAGCTTTCTTT
CASHEPGAEAFF
>TRBV12-3/TRBV12-4|few|NA|TRBJ2-3
TGTGCCAGCAGTTGGAACAGCCGCACAGATACGCAGTATTTT
CASSWNSRTDTQYF
>TRBV3-2|NA|NA|TRBJ1-4
TGTGCCAGCAGCCAGGACTCCGATAATGAAAAACTGTTTTTT
CASSQDSDNEKLFF